The 14 T cell receptor beta chains below were found in one sample sequenced in a study of shared clonotypes between healthy human individuals. Naive CD8 populations comprised CD45RO-negative cells positively selected for CCR7, excluding terminally differentiated effector memory CD45RA+ cells. Libraries were prepared by immunoSEQ multiplex PCR; TCRdb keeps only in-frame clonotypes and omits some of them. Seen here are approximately 740,000 clones, around 93% observed once, and the top ten hold more than 20%. The sample consisted of naive CD8+ T cells sorted from blood. These receptors all stem from a man between 25 and 39 years old in good health.

The rearrangement joins TRBV5-6 to TRBJ2-1; possible D gene TRBD1, 5 bases. This CDR3 contains 12 residues. Germline loops: CDR1 SGHDT, CDR2 YYEEEE. V was shortened by 3 bases and J by 5 bases, with 6 bases between the two germline ends. The DNA for the CDR3 is TGTGCCAGCAGCTCGACAGACAATGAGCAGTTCTTC. As protein: CASSSTDNEQFF.

For this clone: This specimen includes other DNA sequences encoding the same CDR3. This chain joins TRBV2 and TRBJ2-5; D is possibly TRBD2 (6 bases). Germline V CDR1 and CDR2: SNHLY, FYNNEI. The CDR3 has 12 amino acids. V gave up 7 bases and J gave up 5 bases, with 11 bases separating them. The DNA for the CDR3 is TGTGCCAGCATCGGAGGGCGGGAGACCCAGTACTTC. Encoded protein: CASIGGRETQYF. The variable domain in full, completed from reference TRBV2 and TRBJ2-5, reads EPEVTQTPSHQVTQMGQEVILRCVPISNHLYFYWYRQILGQKVEFLVSFYNNEISEKSEIFDDQFSVERPDGSNFTLKIRSTKLEDSAMYFCASIGGRETQYFGPGTRLLVL.

This rearrangement joins TRBV4-1 to TRBJ1-1, with D uncertain. V was clipped by 1 base and J by 11 bases, with 14 bases between them. Germline loops: CDR1 MGHRA, CDR2 YSYEKL. The CDR3 runs to 13 residues. CDR3 sequence: CASSQGRVKGAFF. In DNA form, the CDR3 reads TGCGCCAGCAGCCAAGGGAGGGTGAAAGGTGCTTTCTTT.

This rearrangement joins TRBV15 to TRBJ1-5; D remains unclear. Trimming took off 0 bases at V and 2 bases at J, with 14 bases between the two ends. The germline CDR1 and CDR2 sequences are LNHNV and YYDKDF (reference sequence). The length of the CDR3 is 17 residues. CDR3 nucleotide sequence: TGTGCCACCAGCAGAGATCCGGGCGGAATCGGCAATCAGCCCCAGCATTTT. The encoded protein is CATSRDPGGIGNQPQHF.

This chain joins TRBV6-1 and TRBJ2-7, with 8 bases fitting TRBD1. The CDR3 sequence is 13 residues long. Trimming cost V 3 bases and J 4 bases; bases outside gene matches: 2. The germline gives CDR1 MNHNS, CDR2 SASEGT. The DNA of the CDR3 is TGTGCCAGCAGTGAGACAGGGGCGTACGAGCAGTACTTC. This codes for CASSETGAYEQYF.

The genes are TRBV27 and TRBJ2-7; possibly TRBD1 for D (6 bases). Germline CDR1 is MNHEY and CDR2 is SMNVEV (reference sequence). This CDR3 contains 14 residues. V lost 2 bases and J lost 6, with 14 bases in between. The CDR3 sequence: CASSLVGGPPEQYF. As DNA, the CDR3 is TGTGCCAGCAGTTTAGTAGGGGGTCCCCCCGAGCAGTACTTC.

The chain links TRBV30 to TRBJ2-7; 7 bases line up with TRBD2. This CDR3 contains 13 residues. The germline CDR1 and CDR2 sequences are GTSNPN and SVGIG (reference sequence). The V gene end was trimmed by 3 bases and the J gene end by 1 base; junction bases not matched to a gene: 3. The chain's CDR3 is CAWRGLHSYEQYF. The CDR3 nucleotides read TGTGCCTGGAGGGGACTACATTCCTACGAGCAGTACTTC. Full variable domain (outside the CDR3, taken from reference TRBV30 and TRBJ2-7): SQTIHQWPATLVQPVGSPLSLECTVEGTSNPNLYWYRQAAGRGLQLLFYSVGIGQISSEVPQNLSASRPQDRQFILSSKKLLLSDSGFYLCAWRGLHSYEQYFGPGTRLTVT.

This clone was found once. This chain connects TRBV6-1 to TRBJ2-7, with D unclear. Deletions cut 7 bases from V and 6 bases from J, with 13 bases between. Germline-derived CDR1 and CDR2 are MNHNS and SASEGT. CDR3 length: 12 amino acids. Here the CDR3 DNA reads TGTGCCAGCATTGGTACCCCGGGCGAGCAGTACTTC. Translation: CASIGTPGEQYF.

As concerns this clone: The identical CDR3 is also encoded by other nucleotide sequences in the sample. The chain joins TRBV27 to TRBJ2-1; D gene uncertain. Germline lookup yields CDR1 MNHEY and CDR2 SMNVEV (reference sequence). The germline V and J ends were trimmed by 4 bases and 6 bases, with 7 bases remaining between them. The CDR3 has 12 residues. CDR3 residues: CASSSPGNEQFF. CDR3 DNA sequence: TGTGCCAGCAGTTCTCCGGGCAATGAGCAGTTCTTC.

The J gene is TRBJ2-3, the V gene TRBV5-6; 10 bases match TRBD2. The CDR3 runs to 17 residues. Per germline, CDR1 SGHDT and CDR2 YYEEEE. With V trimmed by 4 bases and J by 5 bases, 13 bases remained unmatched. Here the CDR3 reads CASSTRTSGIVGDTQYF. Written as DNA, the CDR3 is TGTGCCAGCAGCACCCGGACTAGCGGTATCGTAGGAGATACGCAGTATTTT.

The chain carries TRBV5-4 and TRBJ2-2; 9 nucleotides agree with TRBD2. Germline V lookup: CDR1 SGHNT, CDR2 YYREEE (reference sequence). The V gene end was trimmed by 5 bases and the J gene end by 2 bases; junction bases not matched to a gene: 7. The CDR3 is 16 residues long. The chain's CDR3 is CASRLAGEENTGELFF. The CDR3 DNA sequence: TGTGCCAGCAGGTTAGCGGGAGAGGAAAACACCGGGGAGCTGTTTTTT.

In its sample, this clone was seen once. DNA for the CDR3: TGTGCCAGCAGCTTGGGAAGCGGCTCCTACAATGAGCAGTTCTTC. Its protein is CASSLGSGSYNEQFF. The chain links TRBV5-8 to TRBJ2-1, with D possibly TRBD2 on 5 matching bases. The CDR3 totals 15 residues. V lost 0 bases to trimming and J lost 0 bases, with 7 bases between them. Per the germline V gene, CDR1 is SGHTS and CDR2 is YDEGEE. The full variable domain, completed using reference TRBV5-8 and TRBJ2-1, is EAGVTQSPTHLIKTRGQQATLRCSPISGHTSVYWYQQALGLGLQFLLWYDEGEERNRGNFPPRFSGRQFPNYSSELNVNALELEDSALYLCASSLGSGSYNEQFFGPGTRLTVL.

In its sample, this clone was seen a few times. This chain joins TRBV19 and TRBJ2-1, with 7 bases aligning to TRBD2. Germline assignment: CDR1 LNHDA and CDR2 SQIVND (reference sequence). The length of the CDR3 is 15 residues. Unmatched junction bases numbered 6, after V lost 2 bases and J lost 5 bases. The CDR3 reads CASSISLADDNEQFF. DNA for the CDR3: TGTGCCAGTAGTATAAGCCTAGCGGATGACAATGAGCAGTTCTTC. The full variable domain, in which reference TRBV19 and TRBJ2-1 provide the parts outside the CDR3, is DGGITQSPKYLFRKEGQNVTLSCEQNLNHDAMYWYRQDPGQGLRLIYYSQIVNDFQKGDIAEGYSVSREKKESFPLTVTSAQKNPTAFYLCASSISLADDNEQFFGPGTRLTVL.

The J gene is TRBJ2-1, the V gene TRBV7-4; D ambiguous. Germline loops: CDR1 SGHVT, CDR2 SQSDAQ. This CDR3 has 17 amino acids. Trimming took 5 bases from V and 2 from J, leaving 19 bases between them. The CDR3 region is CASSAVVCSPPYNEQFF. For the CDR3, the DNA is TGTGCCAGCAGCGCGGTGGTGTGCTCCCCCCCCTACAATGAGCAGTTCTTC. The variable domain in full, with the rest retrieved from reference TRBV7-4 and TRBJ2-1, is GAGVSQSPRYKVAKRGRDVALRCDSISGHVTLYWYRQTLGQGSEVLTYSQSDAQRDKSGRPSGRFSAERPERSVSTLKIQRTEQGDSAVYLCASSAVVCSPPYNEQFFGPGTRLTVL.